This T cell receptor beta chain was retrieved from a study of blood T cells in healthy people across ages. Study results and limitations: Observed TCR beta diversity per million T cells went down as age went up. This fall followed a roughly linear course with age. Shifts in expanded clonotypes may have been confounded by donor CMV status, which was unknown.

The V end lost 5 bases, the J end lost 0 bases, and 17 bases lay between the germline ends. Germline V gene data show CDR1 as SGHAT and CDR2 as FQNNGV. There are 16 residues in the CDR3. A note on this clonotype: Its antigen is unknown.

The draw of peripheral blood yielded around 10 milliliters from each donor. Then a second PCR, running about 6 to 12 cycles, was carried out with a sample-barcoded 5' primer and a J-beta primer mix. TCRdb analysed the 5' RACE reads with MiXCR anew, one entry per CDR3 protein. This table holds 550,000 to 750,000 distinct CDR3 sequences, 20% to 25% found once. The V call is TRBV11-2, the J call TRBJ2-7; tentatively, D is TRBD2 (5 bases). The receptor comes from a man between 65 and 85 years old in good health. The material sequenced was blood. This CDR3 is CASSKEGGSLSYEQYF. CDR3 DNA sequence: TGTGCCAGCAGCAAAGAGGGCGGGTCCCTCTCCTACGAGCAGTACTTC.